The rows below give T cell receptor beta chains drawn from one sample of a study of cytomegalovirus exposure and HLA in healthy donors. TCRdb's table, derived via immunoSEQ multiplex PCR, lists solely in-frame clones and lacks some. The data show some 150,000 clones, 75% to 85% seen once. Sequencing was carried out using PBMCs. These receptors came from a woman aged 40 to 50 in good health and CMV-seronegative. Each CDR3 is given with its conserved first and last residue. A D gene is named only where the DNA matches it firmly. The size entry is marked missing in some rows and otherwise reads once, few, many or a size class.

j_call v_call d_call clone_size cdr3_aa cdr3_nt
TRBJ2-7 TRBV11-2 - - CASSLFGEGRGEQYF -
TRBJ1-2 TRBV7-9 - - CASSYDPGIFGYTF TGTGCCAGCAGCTACGACCCAGGCATTTTTGGCTACACCTTC
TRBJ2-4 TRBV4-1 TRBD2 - CASSQDPAGGHPIQYF TGCGCCAGCAGCCAAGACCCAGCGGGGGGCCACCCCATTCAGTACTTC
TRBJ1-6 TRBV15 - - CATRDQGDSPLHF TGTGCCACCAGGGACCAGGGTGATTCACCCCTCCACTTT
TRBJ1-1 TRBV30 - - CAWNWARDTEAFF TGTGCCTGGAACTGGGCCAGGGACACTGAAGCTTTCTTT
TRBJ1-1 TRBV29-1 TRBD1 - CSVSRQGRRTEAFF TGCAGCGTTAGCCGACAGGGTCGAAGGACTGAAGCTTTCTTT
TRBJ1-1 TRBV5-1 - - CASSLEGQGRTEAFF TGCGCCAGCAGCTTGGAAGGCCAGGGTAGGACTGAAGCTTTCTTT
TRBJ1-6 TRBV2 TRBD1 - CASSRQGTSPLHF TGTGCCAGCAGTCGACAGGGAACTTCACCCCTCCACTTT
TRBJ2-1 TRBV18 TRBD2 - CASSHGLAGNEQFF TGTGCCAGCTCACACGGACTAGCGGGCAATGAGCAGTTCTTC
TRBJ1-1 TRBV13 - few CASNHQGTEAFF TGTGCCAGCAACCACCAGGGGACTGAAGCTTTCTTT
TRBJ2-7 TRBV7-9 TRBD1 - CASSPRQGDQTEQYF TGTGCCAGCAGCCCTAGACAGGGGGACCAAACCGAGCAGTACTTC
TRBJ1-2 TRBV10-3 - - CAISENPAGGYTF TGTGCCATCAGTGAGAATCCGGCAGGCGGCTACACCTTC
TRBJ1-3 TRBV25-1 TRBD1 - CASSRQGAGGNTIYF TGTGCCAGCAGTCGCCAGGGGGCGGGTGGAAACACCATATATTTT
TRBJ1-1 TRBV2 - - CASSRQEKTEAFF TGTGCCAGCAGTAGACAGGAAAAAACTGAAGCTTTCTTT
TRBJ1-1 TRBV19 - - CASSIPRSQRYLKAFF TGTGCCAGTAGTATCCCCCGATCGCAGCGGTATTTAAAAGCTTTCTTT
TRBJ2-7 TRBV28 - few CASSPQGLRDNEQYF TGTGCCAGCAGTCCACAGGGCCTGAGAGACAACGAGCAGTACTTC
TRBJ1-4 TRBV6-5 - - CASALSGTNEKLFF TGTGCCAGCGCCCTCAGTGGAACTAATGAAAAACTGTTTTTT
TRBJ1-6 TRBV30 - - CAWRKRERINSPLHF TGTGCCTGGAGAAAGCGAGAAAGGATAAATTCACCCCTCCACTTT
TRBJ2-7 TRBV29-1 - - CSTGFTRSEQYF TGCAGCACTGGATTTACTAGATCCGAGCAGTACTTC
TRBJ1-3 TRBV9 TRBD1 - CASSPQLGQGISGNTIYF TGTGCCAGCAGCCCTCAACTAGGACAGGGGATCTCTGGAAACACCATATATTTT
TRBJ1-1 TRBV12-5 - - CASGEQGPAQDTEAFF TGTGCTAGTGGGGAACAGGGACCGGCGCAGGACACTGAAGCTTTCTTT
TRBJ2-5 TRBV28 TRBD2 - CASSSAGGQETQYF TGTGCCAGCAGTTCTGCGGGGGGGCAAGAGACCCAGTACTTC
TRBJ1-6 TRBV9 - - CASSVGQGNSPLHF TGTGCCAGCAGCGTAGGGCAGGGGAATTCACCCCTCCACTTT
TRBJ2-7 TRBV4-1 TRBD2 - CASSQDLRGAYEQYF TGCGCCAGCAGCCAAGATCTGCGGGGGGCCTACGAGCAGTACTTC
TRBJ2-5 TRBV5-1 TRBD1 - CASSVVRDRGQETQYF TGCGCCAGCAGCGTCGTCCGGGACAGGGGTCAAGAGACCCAGTACTTC
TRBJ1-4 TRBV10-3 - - CAISELAGGEKLFF TGTGCCATCAGTGAACTCGCAGGAGGGGAAAAACTGTTTTTT
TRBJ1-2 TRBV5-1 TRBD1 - CASSTTGGYTF TGCGCCAGCAGCACGACAGGGGGTTACACCTTC
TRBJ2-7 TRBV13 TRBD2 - CASSLAGGLYEQYF TGTGCCAGCAGCTTAGCGGGGGGGCTTTACGAGCAGTACTTC
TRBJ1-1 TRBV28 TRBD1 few CASSVPGTGTTEAFF TGTGCCAGCAGTGTACCTGGGACAGGGACCACTGAAGCTTTCTTT
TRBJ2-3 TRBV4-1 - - CASSPGRASDTQYF TGCGCCAGCAGCCCCGGCAGGGCGTCAGATACGCAGTATTTT
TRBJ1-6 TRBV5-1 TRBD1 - CASSRDRGRNNSPLHF TGCGCCAGCAGCCGCGACAGGGGAAGAAATAATTCACCCCTCCACTTT
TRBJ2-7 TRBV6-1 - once CASSAGRGTFGYEQYF TGTGCCAGCAGTGCAGGCAGGGGGACTTTCGGATACGAGCAGTACTTC
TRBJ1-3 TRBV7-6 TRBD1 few CASSPPKQGAQLGNTIYF TGTGCCAGCAGCCCACCGAAACAGGGGGCTCAGCTTGGAAACACCATATATTTT
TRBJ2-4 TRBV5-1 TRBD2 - CASSSNPGLAGEAKNIQYF TGCGCCAGCAGCTCTAATCCGGGACTAGCGGGGGAGGCCAAAAACATTCAGTACTTC
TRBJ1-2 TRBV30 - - CAWIRGNYGYTF TGTGCCTGGATAAGGGGGAACTATGGCTACACCTTC
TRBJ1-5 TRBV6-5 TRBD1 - CASSYGGQGSNQPQHF TGTGCCAGCAGTTACGGGGGACAGGGGAGCAATCAGCCCCAGCATTTT
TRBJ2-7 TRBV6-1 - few CASGRTDRYEQYF TGTGCCAGCGGGAGGACTGACCGTTACGAGCAGTACTTC
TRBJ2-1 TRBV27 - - CASSTLAGRWFVEQFF TGTGCCAGCAGCACTCTGGCGGGACGGTGGTTTGTGGAGCAGTTCTTC
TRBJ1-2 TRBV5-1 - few CASSLGPKENYGYTF TGCGCCAGCAGCTTGGGACCAAAGGAGAACTATGGCTACACCTTC
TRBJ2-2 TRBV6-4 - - CASSYFGGHTGELFF TGTGCCAGCAGTTACTTCGGGGGGCACACCGGGGAGCTGTTTTTT
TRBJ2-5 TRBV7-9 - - CASSQGFLSTGTTETQYF TGTGCCAGCAGCCAAGGATTTCTTAGTACAGGGACGACGGAGACCCAGTACTTC
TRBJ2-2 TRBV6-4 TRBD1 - CASSPGTGSTGELFF TGTGCCAGCAGTCCCGGGACAGGGAGTACCGGGGAGCTGTTTTTT
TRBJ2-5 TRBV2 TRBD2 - CASSVGSGGCAQYF TGTGCCAGCAGTGTGGGTAGCGGGGGGTGTGCCCAGTACTTC
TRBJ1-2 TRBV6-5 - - CASSYSGGFGYTF TGTGCCAGCAGTTACTCTGGAGGGTTTGGCTACACCTTC
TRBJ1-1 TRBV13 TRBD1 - CASSLTGTGRGEAFF TGTGCCAGCAGCTTGACCGGGACAGGGAGGGGTGAAGCTTTCTTT
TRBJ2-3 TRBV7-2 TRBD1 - CASSLDRASTDTQYF TGTGCCAGCAGCCTCGACAGGGCTAGCACAGATACGCAGTATTTT
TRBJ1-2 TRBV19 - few CASSKTQGYGYTF TGTGCCAGTAGTAAAACACAGGGTTATGGCTACACCTTC
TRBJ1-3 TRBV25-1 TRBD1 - CASSESGTGGSGNTIYF TGTGCCAGCAGTGAGTCCGGGACAGGGGGCTCTGGAAACACCATATATTTT
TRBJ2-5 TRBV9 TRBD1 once CASTEGTGGSGQETQYF TGTGCCAGCACGGAAGGGACAGGGGGCTCTGGTCAAGAGACCCAGTACTTC
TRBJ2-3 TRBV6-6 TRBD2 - CASSKGLAGNTDTQYF TGTGCCAGCAGTAAGGGACTAGCGGGAAACACAGATACGCAGTATTTT
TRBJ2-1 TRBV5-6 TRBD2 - CASSFSWRGGPGEQFF TGTGCCAGCAGCTTCTCATGGCGGGGGGGCCCCGGTGAGCAGTTCTTC
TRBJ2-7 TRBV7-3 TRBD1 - CASSQWTGPYEQYF TGTGCCAGCAGCCAATGGACAGGACCCTACGAGCAGTACTTC
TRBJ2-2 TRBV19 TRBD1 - CASTPGGTGNTGELFF TGTGCCAGTACCCCAGGTGGGACAGGGAACACCGGGGAGCTGTTTTTT
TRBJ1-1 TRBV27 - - CASSKLGAVNTEAFF TGTGCCAGCAGTAAGCTTGGGGCGGTGAACACTGAAGCTTTCTTT
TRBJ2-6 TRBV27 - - CASSQTGRLGLGANVLTF TGTGCCAGCAGTCAGACAGGGAGGCTCGGTTTGGGGGCCAACGTCCTGACTTTC
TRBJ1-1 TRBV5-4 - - CASSKQKNTEAFF TGTGCCAGCAGCAAACAAAAGAACACTGAAGCTTTCTTT
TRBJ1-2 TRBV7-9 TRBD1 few CASSPTGNFYGYTF TGTGCCAGCAGCCCGACAGGGAATTTCTATGGCTACACCTTC
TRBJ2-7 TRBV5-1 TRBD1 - CASSEGASTYEQYF TGCGCCAGCAGCGAGGGGGCATCGACCTACGAGCAGTACTTC
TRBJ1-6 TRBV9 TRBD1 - CASSETLAGGYSPLHF TGTGCCAGCAGCGAGACATTGGCAGGGGGCTATTCACCCCTCCACTTT
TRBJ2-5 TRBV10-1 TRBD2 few CASSDPRPRLAGGPYQETQYF TGCGCCAGCAGTGACCCTCGCCCCCGGCTAGCGGGGGGTCCGTACCAAGAGACCCAGTACTTC